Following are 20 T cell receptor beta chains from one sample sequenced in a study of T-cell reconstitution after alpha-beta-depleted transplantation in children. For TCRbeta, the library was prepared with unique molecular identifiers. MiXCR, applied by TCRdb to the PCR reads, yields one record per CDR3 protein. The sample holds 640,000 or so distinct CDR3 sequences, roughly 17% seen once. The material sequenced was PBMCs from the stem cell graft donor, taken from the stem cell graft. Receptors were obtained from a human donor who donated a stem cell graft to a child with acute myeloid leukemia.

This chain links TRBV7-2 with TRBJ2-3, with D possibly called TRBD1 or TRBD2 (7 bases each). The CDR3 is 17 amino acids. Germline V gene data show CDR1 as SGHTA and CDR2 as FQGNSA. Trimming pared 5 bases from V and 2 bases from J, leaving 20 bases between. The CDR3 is CASSPPGGGVPTDTQYF. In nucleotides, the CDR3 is TGTGCCAGCAGCCCCCCAGGGGGAGGGGTCCCCACAGATACGCAGTATTTT.

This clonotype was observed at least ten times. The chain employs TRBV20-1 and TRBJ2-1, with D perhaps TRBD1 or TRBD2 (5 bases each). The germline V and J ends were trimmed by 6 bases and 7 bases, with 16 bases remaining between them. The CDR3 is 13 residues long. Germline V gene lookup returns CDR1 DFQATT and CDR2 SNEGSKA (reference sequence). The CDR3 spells CSAPGDQRNEQFF. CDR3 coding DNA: TGCAGTGCCCCCGGGGACCAGAGGAATGAGCAGTTCTTC.

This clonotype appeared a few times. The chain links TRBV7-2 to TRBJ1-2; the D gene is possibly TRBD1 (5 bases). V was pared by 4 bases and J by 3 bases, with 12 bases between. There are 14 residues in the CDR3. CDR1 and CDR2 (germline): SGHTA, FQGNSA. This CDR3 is CASSYLRGDYGYTF. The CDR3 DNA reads TGTGCCAGCAGCTATTTAAGGGGCGACTATGGCTACACCTTC.

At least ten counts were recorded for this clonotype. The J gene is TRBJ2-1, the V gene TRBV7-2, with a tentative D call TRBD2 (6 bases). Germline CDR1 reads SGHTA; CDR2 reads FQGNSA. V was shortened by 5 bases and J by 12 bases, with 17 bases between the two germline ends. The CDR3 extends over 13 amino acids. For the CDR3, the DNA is TGTGCCAGCAGCGACGGGACTCCCCTAATGCAGTTCTTC. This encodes CASSDGTPLMQFF.

The CDR3 here is CATGLLYRGRGTDTQYF. As DNA, the CDR3 is TGTGCCACGGGACTACTTTACAGGGGGCGAGGCACAGATACGCAGTATTTT. The chain joins TRBV27 to TRBJ2-3, with TRBD1 matching 9 bases. Trimming removed 10 bases from V and 1 base from J; junction bases left unmatched: 15. Germline V gene data show CDR1 as MNHEY and CDR2 as SMNVEV (reference sequence). CDR3 size: 17 residues.

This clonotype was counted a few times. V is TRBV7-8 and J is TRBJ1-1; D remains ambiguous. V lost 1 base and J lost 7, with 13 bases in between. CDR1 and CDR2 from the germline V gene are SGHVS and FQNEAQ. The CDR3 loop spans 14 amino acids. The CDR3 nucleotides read TGTGCCAGCAGCTTAGGGTACGCCGGGCTTGAAGCTTTCTTT. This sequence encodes CASSLGYAGLEAFF. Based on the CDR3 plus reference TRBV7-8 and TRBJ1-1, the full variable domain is GAGVSQSPRYKVAKRGQDVALRCDPISGHVSLFWYQQALGQGPEFLTYFQNEAQLDKSGLPSDRFFAERPEGSVSTLKIQRTQQEDSAVYLCASSLGYAGLEAFFGQGTRLTVV.

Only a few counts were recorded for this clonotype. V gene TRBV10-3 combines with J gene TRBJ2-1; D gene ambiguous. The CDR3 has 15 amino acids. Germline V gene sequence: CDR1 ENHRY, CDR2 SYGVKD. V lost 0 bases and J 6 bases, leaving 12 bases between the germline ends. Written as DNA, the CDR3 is TGTGCCATCAGTGAGTCGACTTGGAGTAGCAATGAGCAGTTCTTC. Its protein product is CAISESTWSSNEQFF.

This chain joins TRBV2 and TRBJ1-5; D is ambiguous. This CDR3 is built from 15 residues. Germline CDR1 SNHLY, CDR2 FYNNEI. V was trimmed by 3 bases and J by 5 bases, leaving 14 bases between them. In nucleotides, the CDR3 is TGTGCCAGCAGTGATCCCGGGAGTACCTATCAGCCCCAGCATTTT. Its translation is CASSDPGSTYQPQHF. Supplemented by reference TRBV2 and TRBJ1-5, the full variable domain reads EPEVTQTPSHQVTQMGQEVILRCVPISNHLYFYWYRQILGQKVEFLVSFYNNEISEKSEIFDDQFSVERPDGSNFTLKIRSTKLEDSAMYFCASSDPGSTYQPQHFGDGTRLSIL.

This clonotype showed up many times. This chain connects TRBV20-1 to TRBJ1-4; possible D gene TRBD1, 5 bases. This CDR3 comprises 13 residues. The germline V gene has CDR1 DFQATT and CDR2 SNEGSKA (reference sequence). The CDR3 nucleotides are TGCAGCGGCAAAGGGGCGACTAATGAAAAACTGTTTTTT. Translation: CSGKGATNEKLFF.

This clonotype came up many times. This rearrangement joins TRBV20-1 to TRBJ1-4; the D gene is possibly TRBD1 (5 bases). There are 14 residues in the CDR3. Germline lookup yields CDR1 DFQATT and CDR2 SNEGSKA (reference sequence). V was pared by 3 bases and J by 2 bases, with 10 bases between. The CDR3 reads CSAREGPTNEKLFF. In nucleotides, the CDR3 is TGCAGTGCTAGGGAGGGACCGACTAATGAAAAACTGTTTTTT.

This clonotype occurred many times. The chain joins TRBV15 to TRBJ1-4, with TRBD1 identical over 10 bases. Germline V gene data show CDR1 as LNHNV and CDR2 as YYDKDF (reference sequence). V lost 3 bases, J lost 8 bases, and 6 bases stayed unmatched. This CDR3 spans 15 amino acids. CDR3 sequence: CATSRVRDRGEKLFF. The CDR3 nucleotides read TGTGCCACCAGCAGGGTGCGGGACAGGGGCGAAAAACTGTTTTTT.

Here the CDR3 DNA reads TGCGCCAGCACCGTATTCCGCGGGGTGGCCTACAATGAGCAGTTCTTC. Translation: CASTVFRGVAYNEQFF. This rearrangement joins TRBV5-1 to TRBJ2-1; tentatively, D is TRBD2 (6 bases). In germline, CDR1 is SGHRS, CDR2 YFSETQ. V shed 6 bases and J shed 2 bases, with 18 bases lying between them. The CDR3 sequence is 16 residues long.

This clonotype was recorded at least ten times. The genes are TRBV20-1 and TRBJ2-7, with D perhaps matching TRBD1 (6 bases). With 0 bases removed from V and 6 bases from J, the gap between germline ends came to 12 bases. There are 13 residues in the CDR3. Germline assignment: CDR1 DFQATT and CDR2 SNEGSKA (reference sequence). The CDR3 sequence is CSARDVGGLEQYV. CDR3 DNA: TGCAGTGCTAGAGATGTAGGGGGTCTCGAGCAGTACGTC.

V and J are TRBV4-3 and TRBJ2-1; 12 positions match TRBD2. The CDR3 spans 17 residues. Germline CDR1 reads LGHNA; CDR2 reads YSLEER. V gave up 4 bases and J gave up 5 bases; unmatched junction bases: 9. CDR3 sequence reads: CASSRAASGGVHNEQFF. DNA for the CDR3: TGCGCCAGCAGCCGGGCGGCTAGCGGGGGGGTCCACAATGAGCAGTTCTTC.

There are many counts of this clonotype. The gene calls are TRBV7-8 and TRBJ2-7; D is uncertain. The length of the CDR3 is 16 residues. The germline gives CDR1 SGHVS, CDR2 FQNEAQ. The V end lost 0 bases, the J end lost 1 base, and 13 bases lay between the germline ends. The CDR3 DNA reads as TGTGCCAGCAGCTTAGCGCGTTCAGGCGGTTCCTACGAGCAGTACGTC. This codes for CASSLARSGGSYEQYV.

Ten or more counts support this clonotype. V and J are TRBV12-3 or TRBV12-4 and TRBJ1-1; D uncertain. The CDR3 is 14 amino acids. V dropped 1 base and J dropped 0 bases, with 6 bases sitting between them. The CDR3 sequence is CASSLGRMNTEAFF. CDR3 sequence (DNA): TGTGCCAGCAGTTTAGGACGGATGAACACTGAAGCTTTCTTT.

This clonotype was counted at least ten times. CDR3 sequence: CASKGEGYNEQFF. The CDR3 DNA reads TGTGCCAGCAAAGGGGAAGGATACAATGAGCAGTTCTTC. This chain links TRBV25-1 with TRBJ2-1, with D perhaps matching TRBD1 (5 bases). Germline V lookup: CDR1 MGHDK, CDR2 SYGVNS. Between the trimmed V and J ends, which lost 7 bases and 4 bases, there was a span of 11 bases. This CDR3 contains 13 residues.

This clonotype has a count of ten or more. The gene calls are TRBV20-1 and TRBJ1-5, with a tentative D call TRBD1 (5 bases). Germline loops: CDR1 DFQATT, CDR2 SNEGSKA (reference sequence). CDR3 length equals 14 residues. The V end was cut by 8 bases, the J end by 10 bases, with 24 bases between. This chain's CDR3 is CSFSRGTPKAPQHF. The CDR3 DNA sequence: TGCAGTTTTAGTCGAGGGACCCCTAAAGCCCCCCAGCATTTT.

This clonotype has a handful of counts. CDR3 loop: CASSERTSGGNGTDTQYF. CDR3 sequence (DNA): TGTGCCAGCAGCGAACGGACTAGCGGGGGTAACGGCACAGATACGCAGTATTTT. The rearrangement uses TRBV11-1 and TRBJ2-3; TRBD2 agrees at 13 bases. Trimming at V came to 5 bases and at J to 1 base, leaving 9 bases not matched to a gene. The CDR3 consists of 18 residues. Germline loops: CDR1 SGHAT, CDR2 FQDESV (reference sequence).

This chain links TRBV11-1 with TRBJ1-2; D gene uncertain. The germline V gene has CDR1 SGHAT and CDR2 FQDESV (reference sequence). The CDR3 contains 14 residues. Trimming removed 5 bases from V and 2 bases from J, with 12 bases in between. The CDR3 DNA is TGTGCCAGCAGCCTCAGCAGAGAGAACTATGGCTACACCTTC. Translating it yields CASSLSRENYGYTF.